The rows below give T cell receptor beta chains drawn from one sample of a study of cytomegalovirus exposure and HLA in healthy donors. Assay used: immunoSEQ multiplex PCR; TCRdb lists only in-frame clones, some missing. The top ten clones hold about 2% of a sample with nearly 110,000 clones, roughly three quarters of them seen once. Sequenced material: PBMCs. Receptors were obtained from a man aged 18-30 years in good health and CMV-seronegative. The CDR3 runs from the conserved cysteine through the conserved F or W. D genes are given only for firm matches. Size tells how often a clone was seen (once, few, many) or the class of an expanded clone, and some rows leave it out.

J	size	V	D	CDR3	DNA
TRBJ2-3	NA	TRBV19	NA	CASSPSQSTDTQYF	TGTGCCAGTAGCCCCTCTCAGTCCACAGATACGCAGTATTTT
TRBJ2-3	NA	TRBV5-8	TRBD2	CASSLGAGTRTDTQYF	TGTGCCAGCAGCTTGGGGGCCGGGACTAGAACAGATACGCAGTATTTT
TRBJ2-2	few	TRBV4-2	TRBD2	CASSQVALAGANTGELFF	TGTGCCAGCAGCCAAGTGGCCCTAGCGGGGGCCAACACCGGGGAGCTGTTTTTT
TRBJ2-7	NA	TRBV29-1	NA	CSVVSGLDEQYF	TGCAGCGTTGTGTCAGGGCTAGACGAGCAGTACTTC
TRBJ2-3	few	TRBV10-1	NA	CASSEPGRLDTQYF	TGCGCCAGCAGTGAGCCAGGGAGGTTGGATACGCAGTATTTT
TRBJ2-3	NA	TRBV15	TRBD1	CATSRVGRGRIDTQYF	TGTGCCACCAGCAGAGTGGGCAGGGGGCGGATAGATACGCAGTATTTT
TRBJ1-6	NA	TRBV6-1	NA	CASSDRDFYNSPLHF	TGTGCCAGCAGTGACAGGGATTTCTATAATTCACCCCTCCACTTT
TRBJ1-5	NA	TRBV19	TRBD1	CASNGQGLFNQPQHF	TGTGCCAGTAATGGACAGGGTTTATTCAATCAGCCCCAGCATTTT
TRBJ1-1	NA	TRBV10-2	NA	CASRIIANTEAFF	TGCGCCAGCAGGATTATAGCGAACACTGAAGCTTTCTTT
TRBJ1-6	NA	TRBV6-6	TRBD1	CASISRDRVNSPLHF	TGTGCCAGCATTAGCCGGGACAGGGTTAATTCACCCCTCCACTTT
TRBJ1-6	few	TRBV27	NA	CASSLSTQAPNSPLHF	TGTGCCAGCAGTTTATCCACACAGGCCCCGAATTCACCCCTCCACTTT
TRBJ2-1	few	TRBV7-2	NA	CASSFTGSSPQFF	TGTGCCAGCAGCTTTACAGGCTCCTCACCGCAGTTCTTC
TRBJ2-3	few	TRBV5-1	NA	CASSLGASSVDTQYF	TGCGCCAGCAGCTTGGGGGCGAGTAGCGTGGATACGCAGTATTTT
TRBJ1-6	NA	TRBV27	NA	CASRTGQGNSPLHF	TGTGCCAGCAGAACCGGTCAGGGGAATTCACCCCTCCACTTT
TRBJ1-2	NA	TRBV23-1	TRBD1	CASGIRNRGQNYGYTF	TGCGCCAGCGGGATCAGGAACAGGGGGCAGAACTATGGCTACACCTTC
TRBJ2-2	NA	TRBV5-1	NA	CASRPQGPPTGELFF	TGCGCCAGCAGGCCTCAGGGGCCTCCCACCGGGGAGCTGTTTTTT